One sample yielded the 11 T cell receptor beta chains listed below, sequenced in a study of cytomegalovirus exposure and HLA in healthy donors. The PCR used 60 Vbeta and 13 Jbeta primers. Only in-frame clones appear in the TCRdb table, and some are missing; sequencing was by immunoSEQ multiplex PCR. The sample carries roughly 130,000 clones, approximately 81% recorded once. Sequenced sample: PBMCs. The receptor set was obtained from a man aged 18 to 29 in good health and CMV-seronegative.

The J gene is TRBJ2-1, the V gene TRBV7-6; TRBD2 agrees at 8 bases. Germline trimming cut 3 bases from V and 3 bases from J; bases unmatched to any gene: 7. This CDR3 contains 16 residues. Germline CDR1 SGHVS, CDR2 FNYEAQ. CDR3 nucleotide sequence: TGTGCCAGCAGCTTTCTTAGGCTAGCGGGCTACAATGAGCAGTTCTTC. Its translation is CASSFLRLAGYNEQFF.

This clone was counted between two and nine times. The chain has TRBV6-6 and TRBJ2-6; D unresolved. V shed 7 bases and J shed 3 bases, with 10 bases lying between them. The CDR3 covers 14 residues. Germline assignment: CDR1 MNHNY and CDR2 SVGAGI (reference sequence). The chain's CDR3 is CASTLTGGANVLTF. DNA for the CDR3: TGTGCCAGCACCCTAACGGGTGGGGCCAACGTCCTGACTTTC.

The J gene is TRBJ1-3, the V gene TRBV6-6; D not resolved. Trimming took 2 bases from V and 6 from J, leaving 5 bases between them. This CDR3 has 12 amino acids. CDR1 and CDR2 (germline): MNHNY, SVGAGI (reference sequence). In DNA form, the CDR3 reads TGTGCCAGCAGTTACGAGGAAAACACCATATATTTT. It is translated as CASSYEENTIYF.

V is TRBV29-1 and J is TRBJ1-4; tentatively, D is TRBD1 (5 bases). The V end was cut by 3 bases, the J end by 13 bases, with 21 bases between. The CDR3 runs 14 residues. Looked up from germline, CDR1 is SQVTM and CDR2 is ANQGSEA. In DNA form, the CDR3 reads TGCAGCGTTGATGATGACAGCGGGGTTATTGGACTGTTTTTT. Translating gives CSVDDDSGVIGLFF.

This clone showed up just once. The chain has TRBV19 and TRBJ2-2; 10 positions agree with TRBD2. Germline loops: CDR1 LNHDA, CDR2 SQIVND (reference sequence). This CDR3 has 15 amino acids. The junction had 4 bases not matched to a gene; V was cut back by 8 bases and J by 1 base. In DNA form, the CDR3 reads TGTGCCAGTCATACTAGCGGGGAGAACACCGGGGAGCTGTTTTTT. Translated: CASHTSGENTGELFF.

The chain joins TRBV7-8 to TRBJ2-3; a possible D gene is TRBD1 (5 bases). CDR3 size: 13 residues. Germline CDR1 and CDR2: SGHVS and FQNEAQ. The ends were cut back, 5 bases at V and 2 bases at J, with 8 bases in the middle. The CDR3, as DNA: TGTGCCAGCAGCCCAGGGCTCACAGATACGCAGTATTTT. Protein sequence: CASSPGLTDTQYF. Looking up the rest from reference TRBV7-8 and TRBJ2-3 gives the full variable domain: GAGVSQSPRYKVAKRGQDVALRCDPISGHVSLFWYQQALGQGPEFLTYFQNEAQLDKSGLPSDRFFAERPEGSVSTLKIQRTQQEDSAVYLCASSPGLTDTQYFGPGTRLTVL.

This clone was recorded only once. This chain joins TRBV30 and TRBJ2-3; possibly TRBD2 for D (6 bases). V lost 0 bases to trimming and J lost 2 bases, with 12 bases between them. Germline CDR1 GTSNPN, CDR2 SVGIG (reference sequence). The CDR3 contains 15 residues. CDR3: CAWSVSGGSTDTQYF. CDR3 coding DNA: TGTGCCTGGAGTGTATCAGGAGGGTCCACAGATACGCAGTATTTT.

The V gene is TRBV4-1, the J gene TRBJ2-7, with D perhaps TRBD1 (6 bases). CDR3 length equals 14 residues. CDR1 is MGHRA and CDR2 is YSYEKL in the germline V gene. V shed 1 base and J shed 1 base, with 8 bases lying between them. The CDR3 protein is CASSQVQGSYEQYF. The DNA for the CDR3 is TGCGCCAGCAGCCAAGTTCAGGGGTCCTACGAGCAGTACTTC.

The V and J genes are TRBV7-3 and TRBJ2-1, with TRBD1 matching 9 bases. The CDR3 extends over 15 amino acids. With 0 bases clipped from V and 5 bases from J, the junction kept 2 bases outside the gene matches. The germline V gene has CDR1 SGHTA and CDR2 FQGTGA. CDR3 loop: CASSLTGQGDNEQFF. CDR3 DNA sequence: TGTGCCAGCAGCTTAACGGGACAGGGCGACAATGAGCAGTTCTTC.

This chain joins TRBV13 and TRBJ2-5; 11 bases map to TRBD2. The CDR3 covers 15 residues. CDR1 is PRHDT, CDR2 FYEKMQ, per germline (reference sequence). V was clipped by 3 bases and J by 0 bases; unmatched bases: 0. As DNA, the CDR3 is TGTGCCAGCAGCTTTAGCGGGGGGGACCAAGAGACCCAGTACTTC. This gives the protein CASSFSGGDQETQYF.

This clone was detected only once. CDR3: CASRSPTGRGTGELFF. The CDR3 DNA reads as TGTGCCAGCAGATCCCCGACAGGACGGGGCACCGGGGAGCTGTTTTTT. The rearrangement joins TRBV7-2 to TRBJ2-2; a possible D gene is TRBD1 (6 bases). Between the trimmed V and J ends, which lost 6 bases and 4 bases, there was a span of 18 bases. This CDR3 is 16 amino acids long. Germline CDR1 reads SGHTA; CDR2 reads FQGNSA.